At least ten counts were recorded for the clone carrying this T cell receptor (beta chain). Its antigen is still unknown. Time point in this sample: newly diagnosed GD, antithyroid drugs for less than 3 months. PBMCs provided the RNA from which the TCR library was made. Germline values: CDR1 SGHVS, CDR2 FQNEAQ. The CDR3 contains 16 residues. The V gene lost 3 bases and the J gene lost 1 base, with 13 bases spanning the gap. This entry comes from a study of regulatory T cells in long-lasting Graves disease. Sequencing libraries for TCR beta were prepared with iRepertoire HTBI primers and Arm-PCR of CDR3 regions. One entry per CDR3 protein, called by TCRdb with MiXCR from the multiplex PCR reads. The repertoire includes about 420,000 distinct CDR3 sequences, around 15% of them detected once, and 20% to 25% sits in the top ten. Study-level results: There were preferences for TRBV28, TRBJ1-2 and TRBJ2-5 in persistent disease.

Another study also made use of these data, one on T cells in Graves' hyperthyroidism and ophthalmopathy.

The source is a young woman with Graves disease. The V gene is TRBV7-8, the J gene TRBJ2-4; tentative D call: TRBD2 (5 bases). Sequenced here: peripheral blood mononuclear cells (PBMCs), sampled at new diagnosis, from a patient treated with antithyroid drugs. CDR3 sequence reads: CASSLDSLVAKNIQYF. The CDR3 DNA reads TGTGCCAGCAGCTTGGACTCCCTAGTGGCCAAAAACATTCAGTACTTC.